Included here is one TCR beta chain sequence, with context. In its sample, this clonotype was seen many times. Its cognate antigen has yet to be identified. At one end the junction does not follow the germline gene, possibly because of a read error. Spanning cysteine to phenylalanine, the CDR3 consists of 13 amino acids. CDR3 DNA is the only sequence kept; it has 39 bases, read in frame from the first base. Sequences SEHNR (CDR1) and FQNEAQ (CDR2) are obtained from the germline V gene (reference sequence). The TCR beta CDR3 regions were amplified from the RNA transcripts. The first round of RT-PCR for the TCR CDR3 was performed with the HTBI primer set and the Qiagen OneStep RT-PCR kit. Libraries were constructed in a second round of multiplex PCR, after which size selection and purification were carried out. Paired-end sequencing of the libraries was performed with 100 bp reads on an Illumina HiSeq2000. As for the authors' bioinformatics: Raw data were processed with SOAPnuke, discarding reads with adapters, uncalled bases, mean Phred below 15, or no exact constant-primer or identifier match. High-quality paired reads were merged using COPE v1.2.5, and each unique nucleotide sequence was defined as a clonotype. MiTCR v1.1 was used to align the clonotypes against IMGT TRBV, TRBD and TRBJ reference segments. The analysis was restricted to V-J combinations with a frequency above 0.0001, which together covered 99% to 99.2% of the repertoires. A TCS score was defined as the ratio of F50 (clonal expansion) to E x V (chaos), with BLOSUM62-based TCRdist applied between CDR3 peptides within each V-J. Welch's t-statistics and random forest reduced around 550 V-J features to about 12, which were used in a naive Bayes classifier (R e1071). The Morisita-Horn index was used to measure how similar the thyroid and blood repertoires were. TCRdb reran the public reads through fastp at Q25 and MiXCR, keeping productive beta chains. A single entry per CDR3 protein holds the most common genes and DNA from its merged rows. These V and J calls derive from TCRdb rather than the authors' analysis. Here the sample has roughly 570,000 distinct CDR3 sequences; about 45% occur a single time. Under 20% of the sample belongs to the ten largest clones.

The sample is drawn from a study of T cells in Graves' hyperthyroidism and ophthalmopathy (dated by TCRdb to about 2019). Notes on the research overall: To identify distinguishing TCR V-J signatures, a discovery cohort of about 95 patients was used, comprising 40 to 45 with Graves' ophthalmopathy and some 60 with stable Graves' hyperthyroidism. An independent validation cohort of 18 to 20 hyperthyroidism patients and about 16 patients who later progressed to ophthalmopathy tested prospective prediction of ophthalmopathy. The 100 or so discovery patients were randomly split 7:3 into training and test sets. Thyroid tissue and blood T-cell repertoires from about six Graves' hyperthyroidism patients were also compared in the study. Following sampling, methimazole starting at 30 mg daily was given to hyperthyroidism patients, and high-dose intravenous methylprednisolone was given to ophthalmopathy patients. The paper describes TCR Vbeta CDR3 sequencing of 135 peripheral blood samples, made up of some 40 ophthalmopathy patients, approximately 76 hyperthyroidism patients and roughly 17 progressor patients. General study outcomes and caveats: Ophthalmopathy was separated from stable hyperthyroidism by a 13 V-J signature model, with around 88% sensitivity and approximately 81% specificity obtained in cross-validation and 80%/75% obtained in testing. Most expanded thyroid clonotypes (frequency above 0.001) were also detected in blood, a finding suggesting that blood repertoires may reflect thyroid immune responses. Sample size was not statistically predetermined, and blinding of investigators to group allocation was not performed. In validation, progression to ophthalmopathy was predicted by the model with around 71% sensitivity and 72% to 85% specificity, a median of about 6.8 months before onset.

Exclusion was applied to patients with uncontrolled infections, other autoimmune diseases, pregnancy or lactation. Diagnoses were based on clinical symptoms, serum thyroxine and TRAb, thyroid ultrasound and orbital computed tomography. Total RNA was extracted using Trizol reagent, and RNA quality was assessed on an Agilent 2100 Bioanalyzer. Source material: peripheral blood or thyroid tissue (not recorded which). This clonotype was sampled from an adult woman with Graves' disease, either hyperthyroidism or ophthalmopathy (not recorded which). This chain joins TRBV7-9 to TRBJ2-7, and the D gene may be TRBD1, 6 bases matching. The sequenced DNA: TGCGCCAGCAGCTCTGGACAGACCTACGAGCAGTACTTC. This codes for CASSSGQTYEQYF.